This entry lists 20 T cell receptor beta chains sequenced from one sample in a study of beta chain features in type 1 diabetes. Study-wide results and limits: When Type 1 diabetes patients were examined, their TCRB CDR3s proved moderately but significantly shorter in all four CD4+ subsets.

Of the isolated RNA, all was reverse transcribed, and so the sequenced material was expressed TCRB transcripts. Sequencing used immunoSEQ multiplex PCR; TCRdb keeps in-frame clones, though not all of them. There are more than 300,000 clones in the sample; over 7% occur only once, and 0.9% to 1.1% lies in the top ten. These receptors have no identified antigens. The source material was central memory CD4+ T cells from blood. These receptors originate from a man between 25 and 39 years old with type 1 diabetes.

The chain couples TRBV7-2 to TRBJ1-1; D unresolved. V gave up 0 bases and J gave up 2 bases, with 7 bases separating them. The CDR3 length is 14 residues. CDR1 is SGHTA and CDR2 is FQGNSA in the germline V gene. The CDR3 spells CASSLAPANTEAFF. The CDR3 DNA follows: TGTGCCAGCAGCTTAGCGCCGGCAAACACTGAAGCTTTCTTT.

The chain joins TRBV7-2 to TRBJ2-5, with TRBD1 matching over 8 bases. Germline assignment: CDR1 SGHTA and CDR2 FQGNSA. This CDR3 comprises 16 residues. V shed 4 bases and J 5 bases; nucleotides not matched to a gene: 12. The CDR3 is CASSSGTGVAQETQYF. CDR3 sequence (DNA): TGTGCCAGCAGCTCCGGGACAGGAGTCGCCCAGGAGACCCAGTACTTC.

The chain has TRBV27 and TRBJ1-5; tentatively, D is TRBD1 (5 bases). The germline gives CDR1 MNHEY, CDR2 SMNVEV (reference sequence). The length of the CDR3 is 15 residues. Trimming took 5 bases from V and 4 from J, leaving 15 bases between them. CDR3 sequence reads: CASSLQGRGNQPQHF. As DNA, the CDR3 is TGTGCCAGCAGTCTCCAGGGCCGGGGAAATCAGCCCCAGCATTTT.

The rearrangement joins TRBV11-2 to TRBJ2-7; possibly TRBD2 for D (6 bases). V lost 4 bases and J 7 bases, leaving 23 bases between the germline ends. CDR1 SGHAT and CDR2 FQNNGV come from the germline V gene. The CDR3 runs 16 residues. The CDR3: CASSYLLGQGGREQYF. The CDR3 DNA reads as TGTGCCAGCAGCTATCTTCTTGGGCAGGGAGGACGGGAGCAGTACTTC.

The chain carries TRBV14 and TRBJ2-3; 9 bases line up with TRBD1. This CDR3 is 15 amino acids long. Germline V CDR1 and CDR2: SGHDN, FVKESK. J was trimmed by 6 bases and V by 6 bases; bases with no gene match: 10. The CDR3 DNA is TGTGCCAGCAGTCATCAACGGGACAGGGCGGATACGCAGTATTTT. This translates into CASSHQRDRADTQYF.

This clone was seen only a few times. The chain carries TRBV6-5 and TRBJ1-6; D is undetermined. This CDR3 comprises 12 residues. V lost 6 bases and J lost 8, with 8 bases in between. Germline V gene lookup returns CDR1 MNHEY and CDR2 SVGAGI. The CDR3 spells CASRRPDSPLHF. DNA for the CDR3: TGTGCCAGCAGACGACCTGATTCACCCCTCCACTTT.

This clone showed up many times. CDR3 sequence: CSASHDYEQYF. CDR3 DNA sequence: TGCAGTGCTAGTCACGACTACGAGCAGTACTTC. The chain uses TRBV20-1 and TRBJ2-7; D is undetermined. CDR3 length: 11 residues. V was clipped by 3 bases and J by 3 bases, with 6 bases between them. Germline V gene lookup returns CDR1 DFQATT and CDR2 SNEGSKA (reference sequence).

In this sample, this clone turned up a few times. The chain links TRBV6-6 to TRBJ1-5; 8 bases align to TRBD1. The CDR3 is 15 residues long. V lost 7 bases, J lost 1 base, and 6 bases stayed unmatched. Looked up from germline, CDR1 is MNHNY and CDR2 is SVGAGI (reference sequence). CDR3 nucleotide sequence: TGTGCCAGCACCGCGACAGGGGAAAGCAATCAGCCCCAGCATTTT. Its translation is CASTATGESNQPQHF.

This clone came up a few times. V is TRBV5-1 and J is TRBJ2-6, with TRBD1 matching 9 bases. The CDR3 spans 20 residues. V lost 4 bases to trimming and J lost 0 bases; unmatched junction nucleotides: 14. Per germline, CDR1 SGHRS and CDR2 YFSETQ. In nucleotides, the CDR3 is TGCGCCAGCAGCCGGGGACAGGGCAGTCCCCTCCTCTCTGGGGCCAACGTCCTGACTTTC. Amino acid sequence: CASSRGQGSPLLSGANVLTF.

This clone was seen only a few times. The DNA of the CDR3 is TGTGCCAGCAGCTTAGCTTCGGGGAACTCTGGAAACACCATATATTTT. Encoded protein: CASSLASGNSGNTIYF. The chain recombines TRBV7-2 with TRBJ1-3; D is ambiguous. The CDR3 has 16 residues. The V gene lost 0 bases and the J gene lost 0 bases, with 9 bases spanning the gap. Germline V CDR1 and CDR2: SGHTA, FQGNSA.

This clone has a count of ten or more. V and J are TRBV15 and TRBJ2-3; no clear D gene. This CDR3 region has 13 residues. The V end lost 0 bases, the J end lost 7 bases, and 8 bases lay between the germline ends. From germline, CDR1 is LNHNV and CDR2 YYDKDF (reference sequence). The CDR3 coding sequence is TGTGCCACCAGCAGAGATGATCACCATACGCAGTATTTT. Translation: CATSRDDHHTQYF.

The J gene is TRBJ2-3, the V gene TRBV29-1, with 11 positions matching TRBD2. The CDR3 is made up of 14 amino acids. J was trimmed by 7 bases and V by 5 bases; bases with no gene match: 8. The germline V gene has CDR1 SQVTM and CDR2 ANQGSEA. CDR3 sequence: CSVFFGTSGNTQYF. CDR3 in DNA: TGCAGCGTTTTCTTTGGGACTAGCGGAAATACGCAGTATTTT.

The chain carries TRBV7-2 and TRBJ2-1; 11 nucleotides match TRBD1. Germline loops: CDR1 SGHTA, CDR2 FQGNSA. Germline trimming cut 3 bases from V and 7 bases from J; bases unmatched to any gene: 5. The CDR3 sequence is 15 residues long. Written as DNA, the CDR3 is TGTGCCAGCAGCTTTTTTGGGACAGGGGGTAATGAGCAGTTCTTC. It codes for CASSFFGTGGNEQFF.

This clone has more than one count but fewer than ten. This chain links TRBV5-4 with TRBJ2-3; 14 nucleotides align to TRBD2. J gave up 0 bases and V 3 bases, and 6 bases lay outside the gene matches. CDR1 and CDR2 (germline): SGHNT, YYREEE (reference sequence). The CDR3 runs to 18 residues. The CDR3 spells CASSSGTSGSPSTDTQYF. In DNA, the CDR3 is TGTGCCAGCAGCTCCGGGACTAGCGGGAGCCCTAGCACAGATACGCAGTATTTT.

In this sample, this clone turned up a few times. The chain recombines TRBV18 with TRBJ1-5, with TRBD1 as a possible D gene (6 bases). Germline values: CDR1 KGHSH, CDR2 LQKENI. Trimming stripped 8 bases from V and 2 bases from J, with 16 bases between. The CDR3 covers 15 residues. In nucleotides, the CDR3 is TGTGCCAGCCGACGGGGGGGGCTGGGCAATCAGCCCCAGCATTTT. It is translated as CASRRGGLGNQPQHF.

CDR3 sequence: CASRLTTSSSYNEQFF. The CDR3 bases are TGCGCCAGCCGACTCACTACCTCGAGCTCCTACAATGAGCAGTTCTTC. The chain links TRBV5-1 to TRBJ2-1; no reliable D call. Deletions cut 7 bases from V and 0 bases from J, with 17 bases between. The CDR3 sequence is 16 residues long. CDR1 is SGHRS and CDR2 is YFSETQ in the germline V gene.

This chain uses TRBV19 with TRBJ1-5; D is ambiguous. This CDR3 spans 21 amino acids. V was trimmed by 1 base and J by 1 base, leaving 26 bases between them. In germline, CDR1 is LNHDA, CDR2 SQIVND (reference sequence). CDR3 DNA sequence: TGTGCCAGTAGTATAGTGGAGGCCAAGCGACGAAACGTTTGGAGCAATCAGCCCCAGCATTTT. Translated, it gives CASSIVEAKRRNVWSNQPQHF.

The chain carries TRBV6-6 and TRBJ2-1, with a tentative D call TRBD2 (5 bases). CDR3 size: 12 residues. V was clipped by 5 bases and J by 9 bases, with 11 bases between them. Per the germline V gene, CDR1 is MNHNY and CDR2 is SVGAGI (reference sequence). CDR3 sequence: CASSTPSLEQFF. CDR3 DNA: TGTGCCAGCAGTACCCCTAGCCTTGAGCAGTTCTTC.

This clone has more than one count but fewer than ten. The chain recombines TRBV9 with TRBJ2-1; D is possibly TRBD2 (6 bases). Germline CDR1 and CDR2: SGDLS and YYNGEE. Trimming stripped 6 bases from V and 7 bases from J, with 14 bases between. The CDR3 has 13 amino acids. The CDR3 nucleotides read TGTGCCAGCACTCGGCGGGGCATAAATGAGCAGTTCTTC. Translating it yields CASTRRGINEQFF.

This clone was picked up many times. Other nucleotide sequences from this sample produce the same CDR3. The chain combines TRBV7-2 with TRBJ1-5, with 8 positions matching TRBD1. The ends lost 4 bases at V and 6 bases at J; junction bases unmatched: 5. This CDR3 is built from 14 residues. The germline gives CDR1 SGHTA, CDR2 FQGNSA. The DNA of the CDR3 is TGTGCCAGCAGCTACGGACAGGGCGGTCAGCCCCAGCATTTT. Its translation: CASSYGQGGQPQHF.